Each of the 16 T cell receptor beta chains below was sequenced from the same sample in a study of blood T cell repertoires in COVID-19. TCRdb keeps only in-frame clones here, not all; method: immunoSEQ multiplex PCR. Here the sample spans some 150,000 clones, approximately 80% being singletons. Sequencing used peripheral blood. Receptors were obtained from a woman aged 60-75 years with COVID-19, enrolled during active disease.

The genes are TRBV7-2 and TRBJ1-5; D uncertain. Germline V gene lookup returns CDR1 SGHTA and CDR2 FQGNSA. The CDR3 spans 15 residues. Trimming stripped 2 bases from V and 4 bases from J, with 12 bases between. This chain's CDR3 is CASSLQVILNQPQHF. The CDR3 DNA sequence: TGTGCCAGCAGCTTACAGGTTATCTTAAATCAGCCCCAGCATTTT. The full variable domain, its missing parts supplied by reference TRBV7-2 and TRBJ1-5, is GAGVSQSPSNKVTEKGKDVELRCDPISGHTALYWYRQSLGQGLEFLIYFQGNSAPDKSGLPSDRFSAERTGGSVSTLTIQRTQQEDSAVYLCASSLQVILNQPQHFGDGTRLSIL.

This sequence joins TRBV18 and TRBJ2-7; the match to TRBD2 covers 7 bases. CDR1 and CDR2 from the germline V gene are KGHSH and LQKENI. The CDR3 is 15 amino acids. V lost 0 bases and J lost 7; bases outside the gene matches: 9. The CDR3 region has the DNA TGTGCCAGCTCACCACCGGTCTTAGTGGGGGGGGAGCAGTACTTC. It encodes CASSPPVLVGGEQYF.

J is TRBJ1-5 and V is TRBV5-8; D perhaps matches TRBD1 (5 bases). The CDR3 totals 14 residues. Trimming left V 4 bases short and J 4 bases short, with 12 bases between. Germline V gene lookup returns CDR1 SGHTS and CDR2 YDEGEE. This CDR3 is CASSQWGGNQPQHF. The CDR3 DNA sequence: TGTGCCAGCAGCCAATGGGGGGGAAATCAGCCCCAGCATTTT.

V gene TRBV18 combines with J gene TRBJ1-2, with 11 bases identical to TRBD1. CDR1 and CDR2 (germline): KGHSH, LQKENI. CDR3 length equals 15 residues. Germline trimming cut 5 bases from V and 8 bases from J; bases unmatched to any gene: 10. CDR3 nucleotide sequence: TGTGCCAGCTCAGCCTACGGGACAGGGGGGTCCGGCTACACCTTC. Translation gives CASSAYGTGGSGYTF.

The V and J genes are TRBV19 and TRBJ1-2; TRBD1 matches at 7 bases. V lost 7 bases to trimming and J lost 4 bases; unmatched junction nucleotides: 18. Germline assignment: CDR1 LNHDA and CDR2 SQIVND (reference sequence). The CDR3 runs to 17 residues. CDR3 amino acids: CASTPPGGGRGSYGYTF. In DNA, the CDR3 is TGTGCCAGTACCCCCCCAGGAGGGGGCCGGGGAAGCTATGGCTACACCTTC.

J is TRBJ1-3 and V is TRBV7-6; D gene ambiguous. CDR3 length: 14 residues. Germline CDR1 reads SGHVS; CDR2 reads FNYEAQ. V was cut by 5 bases and J by 0 bases, with 8 bases left in between. CDR3 sequence (DNA): TGTGCCAGCAGCCCCCGCGGCTCTGGAAACACCATATATTTT. Protein product: CASSPRGSGNTIYF.

The chain combines TRBV7-8 with TRBJ1-5; D uncertain. V shed 1 base and J shed 2 bases, with 12 bases lying between them. The CDR3 has 16 residues. CDR1 SGHVS and CDR2 FQNEAQ come from the germline V gene. This chain's CDR3 is CASSLGGGRGNQPQHF. As DNA, the CDR3 is TGTGCCAGCAGCTTAGGGGGAGGGAGGGGCAATCAGCCCCAGCATTTT. Filled out from reference TRBV7-8 and TRBJ1-5, the complete variable domain reads GAGVSQSPRYKVAKRGQDVALRCDPISGHVSLFWYQQALGQGPEFLTYFQNEAQLDKSGLPSDRFFAERPEGSVSTLKIQRTQQEDSAVYLCASSLGGGRGNQPQHFGDGTRLSIL.

The gene calls are TRBV7-3 and TRBJ2-7; perhaps TRBD2 as D (6 bases). The CDR3 loop spans 15 amino acids. V was trimmed by 6 bases and J by 4 bases, leaving 19 bases between them. In germline, CDR1 is SGHTA, CDR2 FQGTGA. CDR3 nucleotides: TGTGCCAGCAGTTTCCTAGGAGGGGAGAGGTACGAGCAGTACTTC. Translation gives CASSFLGGERYEQYF.

This chain's CDR3 is CATSRSPGLAGGRGKETQYF. Here the CDR3 DNA reads TGTGCCACCAGCAGATCCCCGGGACTAGCGGGAGGGCGGGGAAAAGAGACCCAGTACTTC. The gene calls are TRBV15 and TRBJ2-5; TRBD2 agrees at 16 bases. Trimming at V came to 2 bases and at J to 3 bases, leaving 12 bases not matched to a gene. Germline V gives CDR1 LNHNV, CDR2 YYDKDF (reference sequence). The CDR3 runs 20 residues.

V is TRBV9 and J is TRBJ1-2; unclear D gene. V was trimmed by 0 bases and J by 0 bases, leaving 9 bases between them. This CDR3 contains 15 residues. Germline V gives CDR1 SGDLS, CDR2 YYNGEE. The CDR3 loop reads CASSVATVANYGYTF. The CDR3 bases are TGTGCCAGCAGCGTAGCTACAGTAGCTAACTATGGCTACACCTTC.

A note on this clone: The sample carries other DNA sequences with the same CDR3. In DNA, the CDR3 is TGTGCCAGCTCACCACAGCGGGACACTGAAGCTTTCTTT. It translates to CASSPQRDTEAFF. The rearrangement links TRBV18 to TRBJ1-1; D remains ambiguous. V was pared by 1 base and J by 3 bases, with 6 bases between. Germline V lookup: CDR1 KGHSH, CDR2 LQKENI. The CDR3 loop spans 13 amino acids.

The chain couples TRBV15 to TRBJ2-2; 8 bases match TRBD1. V gave up 0 bases and J gave up 2 bases; unmatched junction bases: 8. Germline-derived CDR1 and CDR2 are LNHNV and YYDKDF (reference sequence). The CDR3 length is 18 residues. The CDR3 sequence: CATSRDRLQGVNTGELFF. In nucleotides, the CDR3 is TGTGCCACCAGCAGAGATCGTTTACAGGGGGTAAACACCGGGGAGCTGTTTTTT.

This chain joins TRBV6-5 and TRBJ2-7; the match to TRBD1 covers 9 bases. The CDR3 length is 14 residues. V trimming: 6 bases; J trimming: 6 bases; junction bases outside the gene matches: 9. Germline V gene data show CDR1 as MNHEY and CDR2 as SVGAGI. The CDR3 sequence is CASRPLQGAGEQYV. In DNA form, the CDR3 reads TGTGCCAGCAGACCTCTACAGGGGGCGGGCGAGCAGTACGTC.

The gene calls are TRBV5-1 and TRBJ2-5; D is unresolved. The CDR3 has 12 residues. V lost 0 bases and J lost 7, with 7 bases in between. CDR1 is SGHRS and CDR2 is YFSETQ in the germline V gene. The CDR3 DNA reads TGCGCCAGCAGCTTGGCCCGTTCGACCCAGTACTTC. It encodes CASSLARSTQYF.

This chain connects TRBV6-6 to TRBJ1-5; D not resolved. V was pared by 11 bases and J by 4 bases, with 12 bases between. The V gene's germline CDR1 is MNHNY and CDR2 SVGAGI (reference sequence). This CDR3 contains 12 residues. The CDR3 DNA sequence: TGTGCCTCATCGACACGAAATCAGCCCCAGCATTTT. Translation gives CASSTRNQPQHF.

The V and J genes are TRBV14 and TRBJ2-1; 9 bases are shared with TRBD1. The V gene's germline CDR1 is SGHDN and CDR2 FVKESK. The junction had 6 bases not matched to a gene; V was cut back by 6 bases and J by 15 bases. CDR3 length: 11 amino acids. The CDR3 here is CASSDGTGPFF. The CDR3 DNA follows: TGTGCCAGCAGTGACGGGACAGGGCCGTTCTTC.